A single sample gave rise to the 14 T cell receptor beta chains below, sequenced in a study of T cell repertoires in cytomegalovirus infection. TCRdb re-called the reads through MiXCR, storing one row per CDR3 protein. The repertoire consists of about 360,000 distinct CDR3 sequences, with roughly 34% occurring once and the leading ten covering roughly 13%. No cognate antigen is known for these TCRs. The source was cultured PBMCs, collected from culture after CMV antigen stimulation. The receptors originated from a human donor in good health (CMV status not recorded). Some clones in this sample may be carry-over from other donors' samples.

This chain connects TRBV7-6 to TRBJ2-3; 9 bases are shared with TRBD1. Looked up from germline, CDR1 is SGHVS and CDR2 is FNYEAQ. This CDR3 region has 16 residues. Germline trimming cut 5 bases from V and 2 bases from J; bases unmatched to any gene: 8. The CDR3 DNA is TGTGCCAGCAGCCTACGGGACAGGGCCTTCACAGATACGCAGTATTTT. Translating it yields CASSLRDRAFTDTQYF. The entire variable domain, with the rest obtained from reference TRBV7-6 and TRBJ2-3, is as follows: GAGVSQSPRYKVTKRGQDVALRCDPISGHVSLYWYRQALGQGPEFLTYFNYEAQQDKSGLPNDRFSAERPEGSISTLTIQRTEQRDSAMYRCASSLRDRAFTDTQYFGPGTRLTVL.

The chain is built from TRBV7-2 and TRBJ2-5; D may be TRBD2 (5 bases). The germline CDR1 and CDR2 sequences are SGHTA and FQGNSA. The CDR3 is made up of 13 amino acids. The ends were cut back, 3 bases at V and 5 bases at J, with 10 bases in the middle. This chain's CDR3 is CASSLAWRETQYF. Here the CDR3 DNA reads TGTGCCAGCAGCTTGGCATGGAGGGAGACCCAGTACTTC.

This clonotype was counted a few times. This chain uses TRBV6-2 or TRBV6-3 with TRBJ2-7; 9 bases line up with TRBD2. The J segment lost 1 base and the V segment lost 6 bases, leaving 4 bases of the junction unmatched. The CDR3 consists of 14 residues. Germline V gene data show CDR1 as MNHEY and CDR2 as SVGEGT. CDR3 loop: CASSGLAPSYEQYV. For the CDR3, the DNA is TGTGCCAGCAGCGGACTAGCGCCTTCCTACGAGCAGTACGTC.

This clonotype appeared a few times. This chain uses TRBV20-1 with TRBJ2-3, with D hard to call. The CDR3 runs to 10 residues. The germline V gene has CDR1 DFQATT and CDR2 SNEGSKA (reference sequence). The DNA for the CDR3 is TGCAGCGCTGGCACAGATACGCAGTATTTT. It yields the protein CSAGTDTQYF.

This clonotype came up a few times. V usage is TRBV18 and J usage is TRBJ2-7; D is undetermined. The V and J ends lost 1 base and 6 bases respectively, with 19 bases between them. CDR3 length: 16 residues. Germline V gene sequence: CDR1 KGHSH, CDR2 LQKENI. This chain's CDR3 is CASSPQSSTQLGEQYF. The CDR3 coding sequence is TGTGCCAGCTCACCACAAAGTTCGACCCAGCTGGGCGAGCAGTACTTC.

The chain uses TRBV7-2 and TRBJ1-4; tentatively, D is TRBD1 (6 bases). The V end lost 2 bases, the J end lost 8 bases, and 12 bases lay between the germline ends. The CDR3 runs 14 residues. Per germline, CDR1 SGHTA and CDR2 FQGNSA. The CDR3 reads CASSLQGQHEKLFF. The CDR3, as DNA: TGTGCCAGCAGCTTACAGGGGCAACACGAAAAACTGTTTTTT.

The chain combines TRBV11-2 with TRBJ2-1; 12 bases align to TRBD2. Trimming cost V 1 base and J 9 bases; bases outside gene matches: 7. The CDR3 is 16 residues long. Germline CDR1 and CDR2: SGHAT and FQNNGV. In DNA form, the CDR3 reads TGTGCCAGCAGCTTAGTATCGTCTAGCGGGAGGGTTGAGCAGTTCTTC. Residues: CASSLVSSSGRVEQFF.

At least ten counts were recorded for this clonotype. This CDR3 is CASSHRDRDNSPLHF. The CDR3 bases are TGTGCCAGCAGCCACCGGGACAGGGACAATTCACCCCTCCACTTT. The rearrangement joins TRBV7-6 to TRBJ1-6; 9 bases align to TRBD1. Germline CDR1 SGHVS, CDR2 FNYEAQ. Losses at the gene ends were 5 bases for V and 7 bases for J; bases not matched to a gene: 6. The CDR3 runs 15 residues.

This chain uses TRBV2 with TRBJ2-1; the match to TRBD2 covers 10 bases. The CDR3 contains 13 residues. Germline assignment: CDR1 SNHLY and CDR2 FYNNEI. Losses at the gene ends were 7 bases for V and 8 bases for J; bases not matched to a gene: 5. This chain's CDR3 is CASKLAGRDEQFF. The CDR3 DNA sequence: TGTGCCAGCAAACTAGCGGGAAGGGATGAGCAGTTCTTC.

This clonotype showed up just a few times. The CDR3 coding sequence is TGTGCCAGTAGGGACAGGATCGATGAGCAGTTCTTC. Residues: CASRDRIDEQFF. This rearrangement joins TRBV19 to TRBJ2-1; 7 bases are a match to TRBD1. The trim removed 6 bases at V and 8 bases at J, leaving 4 bases unmatched. The CDR3 loop spans 12 amino acids. Per the germline V gene, CDR1 is LNHDA and CDR2 is SQIVND (reference sequence).

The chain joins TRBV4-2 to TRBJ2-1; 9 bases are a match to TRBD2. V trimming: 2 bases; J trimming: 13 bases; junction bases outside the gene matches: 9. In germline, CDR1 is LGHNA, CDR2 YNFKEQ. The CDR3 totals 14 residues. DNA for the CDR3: TGTGCCAGCAGCCAAAAGTCCCAGCGGGAGGAACAGTTCTTC. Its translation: CASSQKSQREEQFF.

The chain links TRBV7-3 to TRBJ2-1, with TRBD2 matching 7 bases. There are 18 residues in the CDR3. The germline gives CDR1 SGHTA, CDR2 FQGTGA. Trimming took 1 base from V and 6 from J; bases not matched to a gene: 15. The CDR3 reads CASSLMGGNRAGLNEQFF. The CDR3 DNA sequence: TGTGCCAGCAGCTTAATGGGGGGGAATCGGGCAGGCCTCAATGAGCAGTTCTTC.

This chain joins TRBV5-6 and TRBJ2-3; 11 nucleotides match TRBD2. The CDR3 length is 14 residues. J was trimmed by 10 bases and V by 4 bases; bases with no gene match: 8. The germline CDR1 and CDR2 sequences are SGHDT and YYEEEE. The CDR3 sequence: CASSAGLADLAQYF. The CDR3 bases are TGTGCCAGCAGCGCGGGACTAGCGGATCTGGCGCAGTATTTT.

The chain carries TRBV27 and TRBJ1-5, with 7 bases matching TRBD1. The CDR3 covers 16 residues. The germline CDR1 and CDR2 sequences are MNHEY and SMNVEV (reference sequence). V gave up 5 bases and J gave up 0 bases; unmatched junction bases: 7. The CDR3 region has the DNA TGTGCCAGCAGTCCACTGTACAGGGGTAGCAATCAGCCCCAGCATTTT. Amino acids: CASSPLYRGSNQPQHF.